The clone carrying this T cell receptor beta chain was observed a few times. The data are from a study of blood T cell repertoires in COVID-19. Germline CDR1 LGHDT, CDR2 YNNKEL (reference sequence). J gave up 3 bases and V 4 bases, and 7 bases lay outside the gene matches. The CDR3 runs to 16 residues. This table comes from immunoSEQ multiplex PCR, and its TCRdb copy is limited to in-frame clones, with some not included. The data contain 35,000 or so clones, 80% of them singletons. Sequencing was done on a sample of peripheral blood. This receptor was taken from a woman in her 70s with acute or convalescent COVID-19. The V gene is TRBV3-1 (or the pseudogene TRBV3-2), the J gene TRBJ1-3; 9 bases align to TRBD1. In DNA, the CDR3 is TGTGCCAGCAGCCTAACAGGGGGCTTGGGTGGAAACACCATATATTTT. Translated: CASSLTGGLGGNTIYF.